This T cell receptor beta chain was retrieved from a study of shared clonotypes between healthy human individuals. Background on the study: Each donor's CD8 memory used one plate, CD8 naive two, each CD4 subset three.

The study, taken as a whole, reports: Estimated richness values were generally larger in naive subsets than in memory subsets.

Measured with immunoSEQ multiplex PCR; TCRdb has only the in-frame clones, and not every one. The sample lists 800,000 or so clones, roughly 96% occurring once. Of note for this clone: Its antigen is unidentified.

This CDR3 has 15 amino acids. Germline V CDR1 and CDR2: SEHNR, FQNEAQ (reference sequence). The germline V and J ends were trimmed by 3 bases and 0 bases, with 12 bases remaining between them. As defined, naive CD8 cells were CD45RO-negative and positively selected for CCR7, with terminally differentiated effector memory CD45RA+ cells excluded. All the donors were Caucasian adults who lived in Nashville, Tennessee. This TCR was sampled from a man in his thirties or forties in good health. The chain recombines TRBV7-9 with TRBJ2-7; D is uncertain. The specimen was naive CD8+ T cells sorted from blood. The CDR3 DNA is TGTGCCAGCAGCTTCTCGAGCCCCAGCTCCTACGAGCAGTACTTC. Its protein is CASSFSSPSSYEQYF.